The 5 T cell receptor beta chains in this list originate from one sample, sequenced in a study of cytomegalovirus exposure and HLA in healthy donors. Researchers ran the PCR with 60 Vbeta and 13 Jbeta primers. Clones were sequenced by immunoSEQ multiplex PCR, and TCRdb holds only the in-frame ones, with some missing. The repertoire holds 160,000 or so clones, with about 79% as singletons. Source material: PBMCs. These receptor sequences come from a man aged 35-49 years in good health and CMV-seropositive.

The rearrangement links TRBV10-3 to TRBJ2-7, with D perhaps matching TRBD2 (6 bases). The length of the CDR3 is 17 residues. V dropped 10 bases and J dropped 4 bases, with 29 bases sitting between them. CDR1 and CDR2 (germline): ENHRY, SYGVKD. DNA of the CDR3: TGTGCCACAACCGGTTCCGGGGGTGGAGCAAGCCAATACGAGCAGTACTTC. Translated: CATTGSGGGASQYEQYF.

This sequence joins TRBV19 and TRBJ1-5; TRBD1 might be the D (6 bases). Trimming shortened V by 9 bases and J by 2 bases, and 14 bases separated the two germline ends. The CDR3 has 14 residues. The V gene's germline CDR1 is LNHDA and CDR2 SQIVND (reference sequence). The DNA for the CDR3 is TGTGCCAGCAGACAGGTCATAGGCAATCAGCCCCAGCATTTT. This gives the protein CASRQVIGNQPQHF.

This clone is a singleton in its sample. The chain couples TRBV7-3 to TRBJ2-1, with TRBD2 matching over 14 bases. Losses at the gene ends were 3 bases for V and 7 bases for J; bases not matched to a gene: 5. Germline values: CDR1 SGHTA, CDR2 FQGTGA. The CDR3 contains 16 residues. The CDR3 DNA reads TGTGCCAGCAGCTTGGTGGGACTAGCGGGAGTAAATGAGCAGTTCTTC. Amino acids: CASSLVGLAGVNEQFF. The full variable domain, in which reference TRBV7-3 and TRBJ2-1 provide the parts outside the CDR3, is GAGVSQTPSNKVTEKGKYVELRCDPISGHTALYWYRQSLGQGPEFLIYFQGTGAADDSGLPNDRFFAVRPEGSVSTLKIQRTERGDSAVYLCASSLVGLAGVNEQFFGPGTRLTVL.

The gene calls are TRBV11-1 and TRBJ2-7; TRBD1 matches 7 bases. The V and J ends lost 5 bases and 4 bases, in that order; junction bases with no gene match: 17. The CDR3 has 17 amino acids. CDR1 is SGHAT and CDR2 is FQDESV in the germline V gene (reference sequence). CDR3 sequence reads: CASSHRRQGRLRYEQYF. The CDR3 region has the DNA TGTGCCAGCAGCCACCGCCGACAGGGAAGGTTAAGATACGAGCAGTACTTC.

The gene calls are TRBV4-1 and TRBJ1-5, with D perhaps TRBD1 (5 bases). This CDR3 comprises 17 residues. V shed 1 base and J shed 5 bases, with 18 bases lying between them. CDR1 and CDR2 (germline): MGHRA, YSYEKL. The CDR3 bases are TGCGCCAGCAGCCAAGGTCGACAGTACCGGGGGGATCAGCCCCAGCATTTT. This gives the protein CASSQGRQYRGDQPQHF.